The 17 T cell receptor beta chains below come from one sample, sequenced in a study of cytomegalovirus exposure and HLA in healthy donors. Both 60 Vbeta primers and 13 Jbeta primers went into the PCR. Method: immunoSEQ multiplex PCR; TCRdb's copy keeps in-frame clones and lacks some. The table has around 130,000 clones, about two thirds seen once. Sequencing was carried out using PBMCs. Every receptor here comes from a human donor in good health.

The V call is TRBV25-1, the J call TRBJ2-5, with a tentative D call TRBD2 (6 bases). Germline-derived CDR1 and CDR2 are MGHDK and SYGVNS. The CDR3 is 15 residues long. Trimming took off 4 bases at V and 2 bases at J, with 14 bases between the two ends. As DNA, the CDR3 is TGTGCCAGCAGTGCCACCTTTCGGGGGCAAGAGACCCAGTACTTC. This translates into CASSATFRGQETQYF. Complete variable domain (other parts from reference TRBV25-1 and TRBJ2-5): EADIYQTPRYLVIGTGKKITLECSQTMGHDKMYWYQQDPGMELHLIHYSYGVNSTEKGDLSSESTVSRIRTEHFPLTLESARPSHTSQYLCASSATFRGQETQYFGPGTRLLVL.

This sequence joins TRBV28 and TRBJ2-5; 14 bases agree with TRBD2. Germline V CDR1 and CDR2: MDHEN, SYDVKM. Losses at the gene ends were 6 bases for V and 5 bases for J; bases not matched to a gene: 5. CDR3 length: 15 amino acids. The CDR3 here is CASSLWTSGRETQYF. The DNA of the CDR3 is TGTGCCAGCAGCCTTTGGACTAGCGGGAGGGAGACCCAGTACTTC.

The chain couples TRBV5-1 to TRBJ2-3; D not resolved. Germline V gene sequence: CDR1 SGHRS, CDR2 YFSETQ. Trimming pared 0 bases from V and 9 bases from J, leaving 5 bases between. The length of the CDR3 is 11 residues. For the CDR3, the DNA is TGCGCCAGCAGCTTGGTCGGGACGCAGTATTTT. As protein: CASSLVGTQYF. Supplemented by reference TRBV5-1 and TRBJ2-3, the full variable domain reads KAGVTQTPRYLIKTRGQQVTLSCSPISGHRSVSWYQQTPGQGLQFLFEYFSETQRNKGNFPGRFSGRQFSNSRSEMNVSTLELGDSALYLCASSLVGTQYFGPGTRLTVL.

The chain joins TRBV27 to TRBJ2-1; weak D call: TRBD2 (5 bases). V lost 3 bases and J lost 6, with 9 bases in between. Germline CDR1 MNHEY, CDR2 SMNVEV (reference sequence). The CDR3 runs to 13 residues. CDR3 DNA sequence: TGTGCCAGCAGTTTCAGACGGGGCAATGAGCAGTTCTTC. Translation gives CASSFRRGNEQFF.

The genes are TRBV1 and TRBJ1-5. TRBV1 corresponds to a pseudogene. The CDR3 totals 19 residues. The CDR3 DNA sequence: TGCACCAGCAGCCAAGGATCGGCCAGGCGGAGGGACAGCAATCAGCCCCAGCATTTT. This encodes CTSSQGSARRRDSNQPQHF.

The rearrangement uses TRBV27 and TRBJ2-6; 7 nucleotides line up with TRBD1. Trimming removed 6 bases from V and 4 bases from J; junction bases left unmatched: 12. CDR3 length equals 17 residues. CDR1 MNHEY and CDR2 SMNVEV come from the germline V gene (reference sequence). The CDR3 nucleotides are TGTGCCAGCAGAGCCGGGCCTAGGGGGCCGGGGGCCAACGTCCTGACTTTC. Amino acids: CASRAGPRGPGANVLTF.

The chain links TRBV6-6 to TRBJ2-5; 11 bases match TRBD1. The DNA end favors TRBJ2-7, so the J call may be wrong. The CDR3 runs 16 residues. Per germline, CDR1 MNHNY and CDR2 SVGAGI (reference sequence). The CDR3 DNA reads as TGTGCCAGCAGCCCTCCCGGGACAGGGGGAAAAGGCGAGCAGTACTTC. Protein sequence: CASSPPGTGGKGEQYF.

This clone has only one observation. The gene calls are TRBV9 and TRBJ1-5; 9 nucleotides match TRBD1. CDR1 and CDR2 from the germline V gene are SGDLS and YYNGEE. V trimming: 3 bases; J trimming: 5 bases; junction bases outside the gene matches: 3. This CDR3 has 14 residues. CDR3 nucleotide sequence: TGTGCCAGCAGCGGGACAGGGGCCCATCAGCCCCAGCATTTT. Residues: CASSGTGAHQPQHF.

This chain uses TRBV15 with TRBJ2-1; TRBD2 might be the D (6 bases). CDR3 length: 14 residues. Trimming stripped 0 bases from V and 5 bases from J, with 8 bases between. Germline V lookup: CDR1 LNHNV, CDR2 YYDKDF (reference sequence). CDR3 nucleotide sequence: TGTGCCACCAGCAGAGATGGGGGGAACAATGAGCAGTTCTTC. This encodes CATSRDGGNNEQFF. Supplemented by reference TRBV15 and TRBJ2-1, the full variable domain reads DAMVIQNPRYQVTQFGKPVTLSCSQTLNHNVMYWYQQKSSQAPKLLFHYYDKDFNNEADTPDNFQSRRPNTSFCFLDIRSPGLGDTAMYLCATSRDGGNNEQFFGPGTRLTVL.

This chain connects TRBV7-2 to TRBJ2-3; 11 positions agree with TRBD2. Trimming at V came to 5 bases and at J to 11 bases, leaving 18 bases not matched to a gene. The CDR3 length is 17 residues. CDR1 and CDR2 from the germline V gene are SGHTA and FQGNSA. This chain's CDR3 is CASSHGTSGTPRGGQYF. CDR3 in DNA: TGTGCCAGCAGCCACGGGACTAGCGGAACCCCCCGGGGAGGGCAGTATTTT.

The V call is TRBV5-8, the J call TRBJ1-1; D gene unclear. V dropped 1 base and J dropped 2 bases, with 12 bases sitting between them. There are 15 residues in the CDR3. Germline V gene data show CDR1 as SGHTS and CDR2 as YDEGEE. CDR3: CASSLIGSLNTEAFF. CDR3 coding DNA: TGTGCCAGCAGCTTGATCGGTAGCTTAAACACTGAAGCTTTCTTT.

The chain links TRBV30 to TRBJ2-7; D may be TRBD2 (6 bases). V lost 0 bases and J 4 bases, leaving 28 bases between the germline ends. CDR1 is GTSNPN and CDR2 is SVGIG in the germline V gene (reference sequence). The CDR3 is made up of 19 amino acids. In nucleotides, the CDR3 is TGTGCCTGGAGTGTAGATTTCAGGCGGACAAGGGGAGGAAGGTACGAGCAGTACTTC. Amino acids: CAWSVDFRRTRGGRYEQYF.

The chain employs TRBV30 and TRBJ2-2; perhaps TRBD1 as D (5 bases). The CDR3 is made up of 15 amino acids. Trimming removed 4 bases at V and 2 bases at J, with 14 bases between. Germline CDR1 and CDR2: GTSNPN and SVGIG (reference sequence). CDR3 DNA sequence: TGTGCCTGGAATTTTGGGGCAGGTAACACCGGGGAGCTGTTTTTT. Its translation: CAWNFGAGNTGELFF.

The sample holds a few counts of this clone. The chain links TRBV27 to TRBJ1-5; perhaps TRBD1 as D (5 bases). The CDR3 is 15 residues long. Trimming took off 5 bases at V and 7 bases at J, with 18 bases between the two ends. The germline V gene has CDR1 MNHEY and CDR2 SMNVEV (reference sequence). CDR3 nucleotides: TGTGCCAGCAGTCCCCGTGGAGGGGTGGGGCAGCCCCAGCATTTT. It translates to CASSPRGGVGQPQHF.

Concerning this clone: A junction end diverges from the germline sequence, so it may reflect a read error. CDR3 nucleotide sequence: TGTTCCAGCAGCTTAGTCGCAGGGGAAGGGTACTTC. This gives the protein CSSSLVAGEGYF. This rearrangement joins TRBV7-9 to TRBJ2-7, with D perhaps matching TRBD1 (6 bases). Germline CDR1 reads SEHNR; CDR2 reads FQNEAQ (reference sequence). CDR3 length: 12 amino acids.

The CDR3 spells CASSPGPGGQETQYF. The CDR3 DNA sequence: TGTGCCAGCAGCCCGGGGCCCGGGGGCCAAGAGACCCAGTACTTC. The chain combines TRBV5-4 with TRBJ2-5; D is possibly TRBD2 (6 bases). Between the trimmed V and J ends, which lost 4 bases and 1 base, there was a span of 14 bases. Germline CDR1 reads SGHNT; CDR2 reads YYREEE (reference sequence). There are 15 residues in the CDR3.

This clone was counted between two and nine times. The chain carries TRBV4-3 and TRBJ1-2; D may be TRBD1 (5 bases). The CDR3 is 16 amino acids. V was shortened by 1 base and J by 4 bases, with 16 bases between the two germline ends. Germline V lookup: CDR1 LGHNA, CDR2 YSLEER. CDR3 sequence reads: CASSQASAGNAYGYTF. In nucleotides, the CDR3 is TGCGCCAGCAGCCAAGCGTCGGCAGGGAACGCCTATGGCTACACCTTC.